Detailed here is one T cell receptor beta chain. The data were taken from a study of T cells after yellow fever vaccination. The CDR3 length is 13 residues. J lost 6 bases, V lost 5 bases, and 3 bases had no gene match. TCR cDNA, made by 5'RACE template switching, carried an added universal primer site and UMIs. TCRdb passed the 5' RACE reads through MiXCR, listing each CDR3 protein once. Found here are approximately 550,000 distinct CDR3 sequences, 19% of them singletons; the top ten hold roughly 13%. The receptor's source is a man younger than 45 who received the YFV17D yellow fever vaccine. Sequenced here: PBMCs, sampled 15 days after the yellow fever booster vaccination. V is TRBV12-3 or TRBV12-4 and J is TRBJ2-2, with 7 bases fitting TRBD1. CDR3 coding DNA: TGTGCCAGCAGTCGACAGGGTCCCGGGGAGCTGTTTTTT. Encoded protein: CASSRQGPGELFF.